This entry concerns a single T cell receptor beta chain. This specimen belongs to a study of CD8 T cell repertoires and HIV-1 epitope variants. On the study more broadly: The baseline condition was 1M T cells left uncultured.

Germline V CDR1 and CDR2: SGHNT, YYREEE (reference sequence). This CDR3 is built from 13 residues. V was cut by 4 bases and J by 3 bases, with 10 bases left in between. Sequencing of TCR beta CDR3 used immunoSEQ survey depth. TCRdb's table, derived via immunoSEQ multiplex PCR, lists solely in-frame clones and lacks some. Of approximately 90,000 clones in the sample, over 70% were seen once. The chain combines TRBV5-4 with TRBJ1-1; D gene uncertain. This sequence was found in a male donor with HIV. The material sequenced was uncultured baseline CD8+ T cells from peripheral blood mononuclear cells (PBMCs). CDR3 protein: CASSPERDTEAFF. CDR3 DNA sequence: TGTGCCAGCAGCCCCGAAAGGGACACTGAAGCTTTCTTT.